The 12 T cell receptor beta chains below come from one sample, sequenced in a study of human T cells and chemical hapten exposure. Time point indicated: patch test 3, about 24 weeks after DPC sensitization. Treatment defined: therapeutic diphenylcyclopropenone sensitization with weekly scalp DPC. Each CDR3 protein is one row after TCRdb ran MiXCR on the RACE reads. The profile shows about 200,000 distinct CDR3 sequences, around 25% of them singletons. The material sequenced was whole blood, taken in connection with sensitization to the hapten diphenylcyclopropenone (DPC). The receptors were gathered from a woman aged 40 to 50 with alopecia areata. Some clones in this sample may be carry-over from other donors' samples.

V gene TRBV7-9 combines with J gene TRBJ2-3; 8 bases agree with TRBD2. The CDR3 covers 13 residues. From germline, CDR1 is SEHNR and CDR2 FQNEAQ (reference sequence). Trimming at V came to 5 bases and at J to 6 bases, leaving 4 bases not matched to a gene. The CDR3 here is CASSVRLADTQYF. As DNA, the CDR3 is TGTGCCAGCAGCGTCAGACTAGCGGATACGCAGTATTTT.

V is TRBV4-1 and J is TRBJ1-1, with D unclear. The CDR3 runs 15 residues. CDR1 MGHRA and CDR2 YSYEKL come from the germline V gene. Trimming pared 4 bases from V and 4 bases from J, leaving 16 bases between. In DNA form, the CDR3 reads TGCGCCAGCAGCCCAGTTCCCAGGAGGCTCACTGAAGCTTTCTTT. Its translation: CASSPVPRRLTEAFF.

In its sample, this clonotype was seen a few times. V is TRBV6-2 or TRBV6-3 and J is TRBJ1-5; D remains ambiguous. The CDR3 is 13 residues long. Germline loops: CDR1 MNHEY, CDR2 SVGEGT. V lost 6 bases to trimming and J lost 10 bases, with 16 bases between them. This CDR3 is CASRRDLMGPQHF. DNA for the CDR3: TGTGCCAGCAGACGAGACTTAATGGGACCCCAGCATTTT.

Only a few counts were recorded for this clonotype. The chain recombines TRBV12-3 or TRBV12-4 with TRBJ2-1; 14 bases map to TRBD2. The CDR3 has 13 amino acids. V lost 9 bases, J lost 8 bases, and 3 bases stayed unmatched. CDR3: CASGLAGGHEQFF. The DNA for the CDR3 is TGTGCCAGTGGACTAGCGGGAGGACATGAGCAGTTCTTC.

This chain joins TRBV9 and TRBJ2-5, with a possible D match to TRBD2 (7 bases). Germline V lookup: CDR1 SGDLS, CDR2 YYNGEE. CDR3 length: 14 residues. The V gene lost 3 bases and the J gene lost 5 bases, with 14 bases spanning the gap. The CDR3 loop is CASSDAGAWETQYF. The CDR3 nucleotides are TGTGCCAGCAGCGACGCGGGGGCCTGGGAGACCCAGTACTTC.

The chain has TRBV9 and TRBJ2-3; 7 nucleotides line up with TRBD2. J lost 2 bases, V lost 0 bases, and 3 bases had no gene match. CDR1 and CDR2 from the germline V gene are SGDLS and YYNGEE. This CDR3 comprises 15 residues. The CDR3, as DNA: TGTGCCAGCAGCGTAGGAGCGGGAATCACAGATACGCAGTATTTT. Translation gives CASSVGAGITDTQYF.

This clonotype was seen a few times. The V call is TRBV10-3, the J call TRBJ1-1; TRBD1 matches 10 bases. CDR1 is ENHRY and CDR2 is SYGVKD in the germline V gene. Trimming cost V 2 bases and J 3 bases; bases outside gene matches: 3. CDR3 length equals 15 residues. In nucleotides, the CDR3 is TGTGCCATCAGTGAGACGGGACAGGGGTACACTGAAGCTTTCTTT. It specifies CAISETGQGYTEAFF.

The rearrangement uses TRBV12-3 or TRBV12-4 and TRBJ1-1; no clear D gene. There are 13 residues in the CDR3. V was clipped by 5 bases and J by 3 bases, with 10 bases between them. As DNA, the CDR3 is TGTGCCAGCAGTCCCCGGATGTACACTGAAGCTTTCTTT. Its protein product is CASSPRMYTEAFF.

The genes are TRBV28 and TRBJ2-2; D not resolved. V was trimmed by 8 bases and J by 8 bases, leaving 18 bases between them. The CDR3 is 14 amino acids. Per germline, CDR1 MDHEN and CDR2 SYDVKM. CDR3 sequence (DNA): TGTGCCAGCGGGCCCGGAAGTGAGAGGGGGGAGCTGTTTTTT. Protein: CASGPGSERGELFF.

V gene TRBV20-1 combines with J gene TRBJ2-4; perhaps TRBD2 as D (6 bases). From germline, CDR1 is DFQATT and CDR2 SNEGSKA (reference sequence). The CDR3 spans 12 residues. The V end lost 5 bases, the J end lost 3 bases, and 8 bases lay between the germline ends. Here the CDR3 reads CSAGGVKNIQYF. In DNA form, the CDR3 reads TGCAGTGCTGGCGGGGTCAAAAACATTCAGTACTTC.

This clonotype was observed a few times. The chain is built from TRBV27 and TRBJ2-1; TRBD1 matches 11 bases. Germline-derived CDR1 and CDR2 are MNHEY and SMNVEV (reference sequence). CDR3 length equals 17 residues. Unmatched junction bases numbered 20, after V lost 5 bases and J lost 14 bases. CDR3 loop: CASSTSPGQGGFREEFF. DNA of the CDR3: TGTGCCAGCAGTACATCCCCGGGACAGGGGGGCTTCAGGGAGGAGTTCTTC.

This clonotype was counted between two and nine times. The V and J genes are TRBV3-1 and TRBJ1-1, with D maybe TRBD1 (6 bases). The CDR3 spans 14 residues. V was shortened by 4 bases and J by 7 bases, with 16 bases between the two germline ends. CDR1 and CDR2 from the germline V gene are LGHDT and YNNKEL (reference sequence). The CDR3 DNA is TGTGCCAGCAGCCCCTACAGGGAGGAGGTTGAAGCTTTCTTT. Protein: CASSPYREEVEAFF.